The subject of this entry is one TCR beta chain. This CDR3 comprises 14 residues. Looked up from germline, CDR1 is SQVTM and CDR2 is ANQGSEA. Trimming left V 0 bases short and J 2 bases short, with 10 bases between. From the RT-PCR reads, TCRdb called clonotypes with MiXCR, one entry per CDR3 protein. This table has 20,000 to 25,000 distinct CDR3 sequences, around 28% appearing once. The sample originates from a study of patients and donors after allogeneic stem cell transplantation. The sample comprised blood, either unsorted or a sorted T cell fraction (not recorded which). The chain couples TRBV29-1 to TRBJ2-5; D is ambiguous. This sequence originates from a human donor who was either an allogeneic HSCT recipient or a stem cell or donor lymphocyte infusion donor (not recorded which). It is not recorded whose cells these are; they may come from a transplant donor. The CDR3 sequence: CSVEDQRLQETQYF. CDR3 nucleotides: TGCAGCGTTGAAGATCAGAGGCTGCAAGAGACCCAGTACTTC.